This T cell receptor beta chain is drawn from a study of cytomegalovirus exposure and HLA in healthy donors (dated by TCRdb to 2016 to 2017). General notes on the study: An earlier analysis of several hundred of the donors reported about 250 Gb of sequence data and around 120 million unique TCR beta sequences from about 179 million T cells. Donor age, sex, ethnicity and CMV serostatus were compiled together with the repertoire data. A later analysis re-analyzed previously published TCR beta repertoires from roughly 600 donors and added high-resolution HLA genotyping to study TCR occurrence patterns. To decide whether each TCR beta V gene segment behaved as functional or pseudogenic, an earlier analysis of approximately 590 of the donors relied on high-throughput TCR beta sequencing. Class I and class II HLA loci were covered by the typing at four-digit resolution. Among several hundred genotyped donors of the cohort, an average of roughly 230,000 unique TCR beta nucleotide sequences was sequenced per donor, of which approximately 18% were non-productive. In addition to the first cohort of approximately 650 subjects, a separate validation cohort of 100 to 150 different subjects was used. Roughly five DR-DQ haplotypes were handled as single units for association and clustering because linkage in the cohort was strong. Of the roughly 420 genotyped donors, approximately 80% were placed in the genetic ancestry cluster associated with self-reported Caucasian donors. Typing coverage varied by locus: roughly 629-640 donors for A, B, C, DRB1 and DQB1; around 560 for DQA1; approximately 610 for DPA1; roughly 450 for DPB1. In a later genetic analysis, genome-wide SNP genotypes for about three fifths of the 666 donors were used, and that subset was treated as a discovery cohort. Approximately 300 gigabases of sequencing data and 70 million to 100 million unique TCR sequences made up an early release that covered about 640 HLA-typed donors. To predict cytomegalovirus infection status, the study brought together high-throughput TCR immunosequencing, statistical association of individual TCRs with disease status, and machine learning. In the later analysis, no new phenotypic data were used to find candidate immune exposures; instead, reliance was placed on TCR beta sequences and their occurrence across donors. Every repertoire in the discovery cohort had been generated on one and the same sequencing platform. The T cell repertoires of 700 or so subjects were profiled by immunosequencing and related to cytomegalovirus serostatus. The aim of the study was to test whether cataloging public T cell receptors could identify signatures of past pathogen exposure. The study at large found these results: In a later analysis, several top co-occurrence clusters were reported to appear linked to parvovirus B19, influenza, CMV and Epstein-Barr virus. The study gave a list of 150 to 200 TCR beta chains associated with cytomegalovirus. Specific HLA alleles were associated with roughly 17,000 TCR beta sequences at a false discovery rate of 0.05 in a later analysis. A further reported finding was that TCR beta sequences accurately predicted the HLA-A and HLA-B alleles for most subjects in the first cohort. According to a later analysis, most CMV-associated TCR beta chains appeared to be HLA-restricted, and the HLA associations seemed to be driven largely by CMV exposure. While some public TCRs were present in many individuals, most TCR sequences turned up only very rarely across donors. The cohort was sequenced for TCR beta chains only, and without alpha or paired-chain data the features that could be detected were limited. A later analysis found that HLA-associated TCR beta chains were more clonally expanded and had lower generation probabilities than equally common non-associated chains. Some IMGT-functional V segments, including TRBV6-2 and TRBV6-3, could not be told apart with the 87-base-pair reads, so those segments were excluded. Because some donors lacked HLA typing at each locus, the association tests relied only on the typed subset. The sequencing pipeline was judged likely to have produced a cluster of highly shared sequence variants as a technical artifact. Cytomegalovirus status was reported to be diagnosed by the classifier with high specificity and sensitivity in both the original and validation cohorts. The authors suggested that the approach could potentially be generalized to other disease states and immunological phenotypes. A later genetic analysis associated a missense DCLRE1C variant with V-gene and J-gene trimming of TCR beta chains, and an independent cohort replicated the association. In a later analysis, the rate of TCR association differed among HLA loci, with DRB1 alleles having the most associated TCRs and HLA-C alleles having the fewest. Linkage disequilibrium might explain the correlated functional status among segregating V segments, but an unknown experimental factor could not be ruled out. Seventeen rarely observed V segments, including chromosome 9 orphons, were excluded from the earlier analysis of approximately 500 of the donors because counts were too low. Presence/absence analyses assumed roughly uniform sequencing depth across donors, an assumption that may not hold. A later genetic analysis reported fewer N-insertions in productive TCRs among donors in an Asian-associated ancestry cluster than the roughly 670-donor mean. Immune exposure information for the cohort was limited to CMV serostatus. A few of the identified cytomegalovirus-associated TCR beta chains were confirmed in vitro to be specific for cytomegalovirus antigens. Broadly in line with IMGT annotations, most TCR beta V segments showed up in productive rearrangements about 87% or about 30% of the time in an earlier analysis of a few hundred of the donors. Strong co-occurrence of HLA alleles, especially DR and DQ, made assigning TCR associations to individual alleles difficult.

Library preparation used the immunoSEQ multiplex PCR assay. For the multiplex PCR, a mixture combining 60 forward primers for TCR Vbeta segments and 13 reverse primers for TCR Jbeta segments was used. The CDR3 region of rearranged TCR beta genes was amplified from genomic DNA with a multiplex PCR assay. The Illumina HiSeq System was used to sequence the amplified TCR beta libraries as 87-base-pair reads. For the original study's pipeline: A later analysis tallied 80 million to 95 million unique TCR beta chains across the 666 repertoires, and approximately 12 million of those chains were shared by two or more donors. Raw reads were error-corrected and collapsed into unique sequences by a nearest-neighbor algorithm in which closely related sequences were merged to remove PCR and sequencing errors. To assign V, D and J gene segments, CDR3 sequences were aligned to IMGT reference sequences. For a sequence to be retained, a match of at least six nucleotides was required to both a V gene segment and a J gene segment. Rearrangements were called productive when the CDR3 lacked stop codons and stayed in frame with V and J; all others were non-productive. Following IMGT convention, CDR3 was defined as the stretch from the second conserved V-encoded cysteine to the conserved J-encoded phenylalanine. The earlier analysis of 500 to 600 of the donors excluded sequences that lacked an unambiguous match to a single V gene segment. An earlier analysis of approximately 590 of the donors classified V segments as functional when productive rearrangements were above 56.7% and as segregating when the standard deviation between donors was above 5%. A statistical classification framework was built to diagnose cytomegalovirus status from the catalog of TCR beta chain sequences. A later analysis assigned V and J genes by comparing TCR nucleotide sequences with IMGT/GENE-DB human TR gene sequences. A later analysis assigned CDR3 sequences and most-parsimonious VDJ recombination scenarios with the TCRdist pipeline. In a later analysis, every TCR beta chain was defined by the combination of its CDR3 amino acid sequence and its V-gene family, and reads without a unique V-gene family were dropped. To address suspected cross-contamination and a sequencing artifact, a later analysis removed approximately 600 highly shared, low-generation-probability nucleotide sequences. In a later analysis, a clonal expansion index for each public chain was calculated from normalized within-repertoire ranks of inferred template counts. A later analysis computed generation probabilities with a VDJ recombination model fitted to out-of-frame rearrangements, and checked the results against IGoR. In a later analysis, TCR-TCR, TCR-HLA and TCR-CMV co-occurrence was scored with hypergeometric tests, and a repertoire-size bias correction was applied to TCR pairs. In a later analysis, false discovery rates were estimated by permuting HLA or CMV assignments 20 times. A later analysis grouped co-occurring TCRs with DBSCAN, adding TCRdist sequence similarity when clustering within HLA-allele-positive subsets. Repertoires with fewer than 30,000 or more than 120,000 public chains were left out of co-occurrence clustering, as were five repertoires with anomalous nucleotide sharing. Not all clones reach the TCRdb copy of this immuneACCESS table, which keeps in-frame sequences only. Checked studies attribute under half of the gap to unresolved V genes and leave the rest unexplained. The D gene and trimming were derived from the DNA, and the V and J assignments and clone size from that table. The sample table lists some 210,000 clones, about 90% of them with a count of one. The ten largest clonotypes hold 1% to 1.5% of the sample.

V ends up 4 bases short and J 4 bases short, with an unmatched junction base count of 10. Spanning cysteine to phenylalanine, the CDR3 consists of 15 amino acids. Only the CDR3 DNA stays, 45 bases, in frame from base 1. CDR1 and CDR2, looked up from the germline V gene (reference sequence), are GTSNPN and SVGIG. As concerns this clone: The antigen it binds to is not known. One base away there is no much larger clone; base qualities are not given.

The cohort consisted of 666 healthy bone marrow donors. At the time of sampling, every cohort member was nominally healthy, though immune exposures that went unrecorded were likely present. The donor tested CMV seronegative and was one of the 352 seronegative cohort members. Every donor gave a peripheral blood sample, and the peripheral blood mononuclear cells from that sample were used for TCR beta sequencing. The Qiagen DNeasy Blood Extraction Kit was used to extract genomic DNA from the blood cell samples. The sequencing sample was made of PBMCs. The rearranged chain carries TRBV30 and TRBJ2-1; 7 bases in between match TRBD2. This TCR was recovered from a man in his thirties or forties in good health and CMV-seronegative. The CDR3 amino acid sequence is: CAWIPPGGPYNEQFF. The DNA is TGTGCCTGGATTCCACCGGGAGGACCTTACAATGAGCAGTTCTTC.